This T cell receptor beta chain was recovered during a study of T cells in localized non-small cell lung cancer. Study-wide points: Clonality of T cells reached its maximum in uninvolved adjacent lung, surpassing tumor. Multi-region tumor sequencing was not done, so intratumor heterogeneity could not be excluded.

Only in-frame clones appear in the TCRdb table, and some are missing; sequencing was by immunoSEQ multiplex PCR. The repertoire holds 65,000 or so clones, with roughly 76% as singletons. CDR1 and CDR2 from the germline V gene are MNHEY and SVGAGI. After removal of 7 bases from V and 1 base from J, the junction contained 3 bases not matched to a gene. The CDR3 consists of 13 residues. This clone was counted only a few times. Its antigen is as yet unknown. The sample contains more than one DNA sequence encoding this CDR3. The sample was PBMCs, taken before any cancer treatment. The genes are TRBV6-5 and TRBJ1-1; the match to TRBD1 covers 7 bases. The receptor was derived from a man aged 40 to 70 with stage II lung adenocarcinoma. The CDR3 sequence is CASTRTGNTEAFF. The DNA of the CDR3 is TGTGCCAGCACCCGGACAGGGAACACTGAAGCTTTCTTT.